This T cell receptor beta chain derives from a study of blood T cells in healthy people across ages. Overall study findings and caveats: Estimated diversity across one million T cells was deemed an underestimate. Long-lived donors exceeded aged donors in naive CD4+ cells and diversity. Observed TCR beta diversity per million T cells went down as age went up. This fall followed a roughly linear course with age.

Together with a sample-barcoded 5' primer, a J-beta primer mix was included in a second PCR lasting roughly 7 to 11 cycles. CDR3-containing paired-end reads numbering at least 2.5 million came from each sample. TCRdb itself ran the 5' RACE reads through MiXCR, one entry per CDR3 protein. The sample comprises under 2 million distinct CDR3 sequences, roughly 30% of which are singletons, and approximately 11% rests with the top ten. Germline V gene lookup returns CDR1 MDHEN and CDR2 SYDVKM. The CDR3 totals 16 residues. V lost 1 base to trimming and J lost 8 bases; unmatched junction nucleotides: 9. This clonotype was picked up one time. Its specificity is not known. A much larger clone lies a single base off, so this may be a read error.

This chain joins TRBV28 and TRBJ2-3; 10 bases map to TRBD1. Source material: blood. The receptor was derived from a woman in her 30s in good health. CDR3 sequence reads: CASSLSGQGISGTQYF. The CDR3 DNA sequence: TGTGCCAGCAGTTTATCGGGACAGGGGATTTCAGGTACGCAGTATTTT. The full variable domain, with the rest looked up from reference TRBV28 and TRBJ2-3, is DVKVTQSSRYLVKRTGEKVFLECVQDMDHENMFWYRQDPGLGLRLIYFSYDVKMKEKGDIPEGYSVSREKKERFSLILESASTNQTSMYLCASSLSGQGISGTQYFGPGTRLTVL.